This T cell receptor (beta chain) stems from a study of blood T cell repertoires in COVID-19. Study context: Acute and convalescent COVID-19 samples came from the United States, Italy and Spain. PBMCs, B-cell-depleted T cells, or T cells provided the cDNA or gDNA that made up the material.

Per the authors' pipeline: Counts of nucleated cells, estimated from reference gene primer amplification, were obtained. Assay used: immunoSEQ multiplex PCR; TCRdb lists only in-frame clones, some missing. V, J and clone size were drawn from that table, and D and trimming were deduced from the DNA. The table lists around 250,000 clones, approximately 80% of them singletons. The CDR3 length is 12 residues. Deletions cut 6 bases from V and 6 bases from J, with 9 bases between. Germline lookup yields CDR1 PRHDT and CDR2 FYEKMQ (reference sequence). This receptor was identified in a human donor in a cohort sampled during active COVID-19. This chain uses TRBV13 with TRBJ2-1; no clear D. The sample taken for sequencing was peripheral blood. The CDR3 sequence: CASSLPVNEQFF. For the CDR3, the DNA is TGTGCCAGCAGTCTTCCAGTCAATGAGCAGTTCTTC.